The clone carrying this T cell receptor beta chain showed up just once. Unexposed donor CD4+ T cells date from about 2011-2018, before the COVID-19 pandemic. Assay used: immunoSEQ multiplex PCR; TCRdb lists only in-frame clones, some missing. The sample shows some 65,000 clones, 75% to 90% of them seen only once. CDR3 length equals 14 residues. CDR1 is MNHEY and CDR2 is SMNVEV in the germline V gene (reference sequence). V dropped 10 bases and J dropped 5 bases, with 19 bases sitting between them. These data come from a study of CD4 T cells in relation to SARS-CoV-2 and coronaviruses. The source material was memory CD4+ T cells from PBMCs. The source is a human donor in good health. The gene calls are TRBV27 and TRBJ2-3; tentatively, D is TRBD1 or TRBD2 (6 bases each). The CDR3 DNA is TGTGCCACTGGGCGGAGGGGGTTATTAGATACGCAGTATTTT. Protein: CATGRRGLLDTQYF.